This T cell receptor beta chain appears in the sequencing data of a study of identical twins. Each CDR3 protein gets one entry after TCRdb re-called the 5' RACE reads with MiXCR. The sample includes some 730,000 distinct CDR3 sequences, 15% to 20% seen only once; the top ten take over 10%. Worth noting for this clonotype: No antigen is known for it.

Findings and caveats of the study: Out-of-frame beta sequences exhibited a weaker degree of excess twin sharing.

The same data also contributed to another study, on T cells expressing NK-cell markers. In that study: Sorted CD3+CD56+NKG2C+, CD3+CD56+NKG2C- and CD3+CD56-NKG2C+ T cells supplied TCR beta repertoires. Researchers report these clonotypes also headed the CD3+CD56-NKG2C+ fraction in a handful of donors.

Sequenced sample: PBMCs. The TCR sequence derives from a woman aged 18-30 years in good health.

CDR3 region: CASSGGGMGTGSNEQYF. The CDR3 bases are TGTGCCAGCAGCGGGGGGGGCATGGGGACAGGGTCGAACGAGCAGTACTTC. This chain joins TRBV9 and TRBJ2-7, with TRBD1 matching 9 bases. This CDR3 has 17 amino acids. V was clipped by 3 bases and J by 5 bases; unmatched bases: 15. Per germline, CDR1 SGDLS and CDR2 YYNGEE.